What follows are 26 T cell receptor beta chains derived from one specimen sequenced in a study of spatial heterogeneity in lung cancer. Study-wide points: Tumor mutation count correlated with how many alpha and beta TCRs expanded intratumorally.

From the 5' RACE reads, TCRdb called clonotypes with MiXCR, one entry per CDR3 protein. The sample shows about 6,900 distinct CDR3 sequences, 3% to 3.5% of them seen only once. Their cognate antigens are unknown. Time point here: sample taken at primary tumor resection. The source material was lung tumor tissue, sampled at surgery. Receptors originate from a male donor with early-stage non-small cell lung cancer.

This clonotype was seen at least ten times. V and J are TRBV7-9 and TRBJ2-3; 8 bases agree with TRBD2. Germline CDR1 is SEHNR and CDR2 is FQNEAQ (reference sequence). The CDR3 spans 15 residues. V dropped 1 base and J dropped 1; count of bases not matched to a gene: 1. The DNA for the CDR3 is TGTGCCAGCAGCTTAGAACTAGCGGGCACAGATACGCAGTATTTT. It translates to CASSLELAGTDTQYF.

This clonotype was observed many times. The rearrangement uses TRBV5-3 and TRBJ2-5; D unclear. TRBV5-3 is placed among ORFs of uncertain function. V lost 2 bases and J 3 bases, leaving 14 bases between the germline ends. CDR3 length: 15 amino acids. The CDR3 is CARSFPPHRKETQYF. For the CDR3, the DNA is TGTGCCAGAAGCTTCCCCCCCCACAGAAAAGAGACCCAGTACTTC.

Within the sample, this clonotype is medium-sized. V and J are TRBV19 and TRBJ1-2; D is unclear. Trimming took off 5 bases at V and 5 bases at J, with 15 bases between the two ends. In germline, CDR1 is LNHDA, CDR2 SQIVND (reference sequence). The CDR3 has 14 residues. The CDR3 is CASSRVEGSYGYTF. The CDR3 DNA reads TGTGCCAGTAGTCGGGTCGAAGGGAGTTATGGCTACACCTTC.

This clonotype rates as medium-sized (0.01 to 0.1%). CDR3 in DNA: TGTGCCAGCAGTCCAGGGGTTGGCTACACCTTC. Translating it yields CASSPGVGYTF. The chain employs TRBV2 and TRBJ1-2, with a possible D match to TRBD1 (6 bases). Trimming shortened V by 5 bases and J by 7 bases, and 8 bases separated the two germline ends. The CDR3 spans 11 residues. CDR1 is SNHLY, CDR2 FYNNEI, per germline.

This clonotype is judged medium-sized. CDR3 region: CASSPGQDVDGYTF. The CDR3 DNA sequence: TGTGCCAGCAGTCCGGGACAGGACGTAGATGGCTACACCTTC. This rearrangement joins TRBV27 to TRBJ1-2; 8 bases line up with TRBD1. Germline values: CDR1 MNHEY, CDR2 SMNVEV (reference sequence). With V trimmed by 5 bases and J by 6 bases, 8 bases remained unmatched. The CDR3 runs 14 residues.

This clonotype is categorized as medium-sized. V gene TRBV5-6 combines with J gene TRBJ1-6; D unresolved. CDR1 is SGHDT and CDR2 is YYEEEE in the germline V gene. V dropped 0 bases and J dropped 0 bases, with 10 bases sitting between them. This CDR3 comprises 17 residues. CDR3 loop: CASSLGFGSSYNSPLHF. The CDR3 DNA reads TGTGCCAGCAGCTTGGGTTTTGGGAGCTCCTATAATTCACCCCTCCACTTT. The full variable domain, its missing parts supplied by reference TRBV5-6 and TRBJ1-6, is DAGVTQSPTHLIKTRGQQVTLRCSPKSGHDTVSWYQQALGQGPQFIFQYYEEEERQRGNFPDRFSGHQFPNYSSELNVNALLLGDSALYLCASSLGFGSSYNSPLHFGNGTRLTVT.

By its share, this clonotype is medium-sized. CDR3 region: CASSPDGNYGYTF. DNA of the CDR3: TGTGCCAGCAGCCCGGACGGAAACTATGGCTACACCTTC. The V call is TRBV3-1, the J call TRBJ1-2; D unresolved. Germline CDR1 LGHDT, CDR2 YNNKEL (reference sequence). The V and J ends lost 4 bases and 2 bases respectively, with 8 bases between them. CDR3 length equals 13 residues.

This clonotype was counted many times. The rearrangement joins TRBV19 to TRBJ1-5; 8 bases fit TRBD1. V gave up 5 bases and J gave up 4 bases; unmatched junction bases: 10. Germline-derived CDR1 and CDR2 are LNHDA and SQIVND (reference sequence). This CDR3 is built from 16 residues. CDR3 sequence: CASSGGAGGPNQPQHF. The DNA for the CDR3 is TGTGCCAGTAGTGGGGGGGCAGGGGGCCCTAATCAGCCCCAGCATTTT. Based on the CDR3 plus reference TRBV19 and TRBJ1-5, the full variable domain is DGGITQSPKYLFRKEGQNVTLSCEQNLNHDAMYWYRQDPGQGLRLIYYSQIVNDFQKGDIAEGYSVSREKKESFPLTVTSAQKNPTAFYLCASSGGAGGPNQPQHFGDGTRLSIL.

This clonotype is medium-sized (0.01 to 0.1%) by share. The V and J genes are TRBV24-1 and TRBJ1-2; possible D gene TRBD1, 5 bases. V dropped 3 bases and J dropped 0 bases, with 13 bases sitting between them. Germline CDR1 KGHDR, CDR2 SFDVKD. This CDR3 contains 16 residues. CDR3 sequence (DNA): TGTGCCACCAGTGATACCCGGGACCTTCCTAACTATGGCTACACCTTC. Protein: CATSDTRDLPNYGYTF.

The sample holds many counts of this clonotype. This chain links TRBV7-8 with TRBJ1-1, with D possibly being TRBD1 (5 bases). This CDR3 has 13 amino acids. The V and J ends lost 5 bases and 2 bases respectively, with 9 bases between them. Per the germline V gene, CDR1 is SGHVS and CDR2 is FQNEAQ. The CDR3, as DNA: TGTGCCAGCAGCCCGGGACTTAACACTGAAGCTTTCTTT. Its protein is CASSPGLNTEAFF.

At least ten counts were recorded for this clonotype. The chain employs TRBV5-6 and TRBJ2-1; unclear D gene. Per germline, CDR1 SGHDT and CDR2 YYEEEE. This CDR3 contains 12 residues. V dropped 4 bases and J dropped 9 bases, with 11 bases sitting between them. CDR3 DNA: TGTGCCAGCAGCGAATCTAGAGGTGAGCAGTTCTTC. It specifies CASSESRGEQFF.

Ten or more counts support this clonotype. This chain connects TRBV6-5 to TRBJ1-2, with D maybe TRBD1 (5 bases). Trimming pared 4 bases from V and 8 bases from J, leaving 23 bases between. This CDR3 is built from 16 residues. CDR1 is MNHEY, CDR2 SVGAGI, per germline. The DNA for the CDR3 is TGTGCCAGCAGTTGGTTACCGGGTTCTATGGGGGAAGGCTACACCTTC. Encoded protein: CASSWLPGSMGEGYTF.

This clonotype was observed at least ten times. This chain uses TRBV11-3 with TRBJ2-1, with 11 bases lining up with TRBD1. Germline V gene sequence: CDR1 SGHNT, CDR2 YENEEA. V gave up 4 bases and J gave up 7 bases; unmatched junction bases: 6. The CDR3 is 15 residues long. The CDR3 DNA is TGTGCCAGCAGCTCCCGGGACAGGGGGTTGAATGAGCAGTTCTTC. It encodes CASSSRDRGLNEQFF. Full variable domain (remainder filled in from reference TRBV11-3 and TRBJ2-1): EAGVVQSPRYKIIEKKQPVAFWCNPISGHNTLYWYLQNLGQGPELLIRYENEEAVDDSQLPKDRFSAERLKGVDSTLKIQPAELGDSAVYLCASSSRDRGLNEQFFGPGTRLTVL.

This clonotype was seen a handful of times. Compared with germline, one end of the junction differs, possibly owing to a read error. The rearrangement joins TRBV29-1 to TRBJ1-2; no clear D gene. Germline V CDR1 and CDR2: SQVTM, ANQGSEA. The CDR3 totals 14 residues. The CDR3 DNA sequence: TGCAGCGTTGAAAGGTGGACTACTAACTATGGCGACACCTTC. It encodes CSVERWTTNYGDTF.

This clonotype was found many times. The gene calls are TRBV2 and TRBJ1-1; no clear D. The CDR3 runs to 14 residues. Germline assignment: CDR1 SNHLY and CDR2 FYNNEI. Trimming cost V 2 bases and J 5 bases, with 12 bases left between them. The CDR3 nucleotides read TGTGCCAGCAGTGAACGAGGGTCGGGGACTGAAGCTTTCTTT. Protein sequence: CASSERGSGTEAFF.

This clonotype is judged large (0.1 to 1%). The V and J genes are TRBV7-9 and TRBJ1-4, with 9 positions matching TRBD1. The trim removed 5 bases at V and 7 bases at J, leaving 8 bases unmatched. The CDR3 is made up of 15 amino acids. Germline CDR1 is SEHNR and CDR2 is FQNEAQ (reference sequence). CDR3 nucleotides: TGTGCCAGCAGCCCGCGGACAGGGGAGGTTGAAAAACTGTTTTTT. It translates to CASSPRTGEVEKLFF.

This clonotype appeared many times. This chain uses TRBV19 with TRBJ2-6, with a tentative D call TRBD1 (5 bases). V was shortened by 5 bases and J by 2 bases, with 16 bases between the two germline ends. CDR3 length equals 17 residues. In germline, CDR1 is LNHDA, CDR2 SQIVND (reference sequence). CDR3 nucleotide sequence: TGTGCCAGTAGTTTCGAGTGGACATTTACTGGGGCCAACGTCCTGACTTTC. Translated, it gives CASSFEWTFTGANVLTF.

In its sample, this clonotype ranks as medium-sized. The CDR3 DNA follows: TGTGCCAGCAGCTCCCAGCAGCGGTACAATGAGCAGTTCTTC. Amino acids: CASSSQQRYNEQFF. The chain joins TRBV11-1 to TRBJ2-1; TRBD2 is a possible D gene (5 bases). V was clipped by 4 bases and J by 4 bases, with 11 bases between them. CDR1 and CDR2 (germline): SGHAT, FQDESV (reference sequence). The CDR3 loop spans 14 amino acids.

The table lists this clonotype with a few counts. A much more abundant neighbour one base away suggests this may be a read error. This sequence joins TRBV18 and TRBJ2-7; D tentatively fits TRBD1 or TRBD2 (5 bases each). CDR1 is KGHSH, CDR2 LQKENI, per germline. The CDR3 extends over 18 amino acids. V lost 3 bases to trimming and J lost 3 bases, with 24 bases between them. CDR3 DNA sequence: TGTGCCAGCTCACCGCGAGCAATGGATACCTGGGGGTACTACGAGCAGTACTTC. Translated, it gives CASSPRAMDTWGYYEQYF.

This clonotype was found a few times. The CDR3 loop is CASSDWRTGELFF. The CDR3 nucleotides are TGTGCCAGCAGTGATTGGCGAACCGGGGAGCTGTTTTTT. The gene calls are TRBV2 and TRBJ2-2; D is unresolved. The CDR3 is 13 amino acids. Trimming removed 3 bases at V and 5 bases at J, with 7 bases between. Germline V lookup: CDR1 SNHLY, CDR2 FYNNEI.

This clonotype was counted at least ten times. J is TRBJ1-2 and V is TRBV7-3; D ambiguous. Deletions cut 5 bases from V and 8 bases from J, with 18 bases between. From germline, CDR1 is SGHTA and CDR2 FQGTGA. This CDR3 comprises 14 residues. CDR3 DNA sequence: TGTGCCAGCAGCCCAATGGGAGGCGGCGGAGGCTACACCTTC. It translates to CASSPMGGGGGYTF.

The chain couples TRBV6-1 to TRBJ2-1; D is uncertain. V was cut by 6 bases and J by 0 bases, with 15 bases left in between. This CDR3 is 16 amino acids long. Per the germline V gene, CDR1 is MNHNS and CDR2 is SASEGT. The CDR3: CASSHSGQTSYNEQFF. As DNA, the CDR3 is TGTGCCAGCAGCCATTCAGGTCAAACCTCCTACAATGAGCAGTTCTTC.

This clonotype was recorded many times. J is TRBJ2-5 and V is TRBV7-9; 13 nucleotides line up with TRBD2. This CDR3 has 16 amino acids. V lost 4 bases and J lost 5; bases outside the gene matches: 7. The V gene's germline CDR1 is SEHNR and CDR2 FQNEAQ (reference sequence). DNA of the CDR3: TGTGCCAGCAGCTGGTCGGGACTAGCGGGAATGGAGACCCAGTACTTC. This gives the protein CASSWSGLAGMETQYF.

This chain connects TRBV5-6 to TRBJ1-1; no reliable D call. The V and J ends lost 4 bases and 2 bases respectively, with 15 bases between them. The CDR3 has 15 amino acids. Germline values: CDR1 SGHDT, CDR2 YYEEEE. This CDR3 reads CASSPTTWANTEAFF. CDR3 coding DNA: TGTGCCAGCAGCCCTACGACGTGGGCCAACACTGAAGCTTTCTTT.

This clonotype was seen at least ten times. J is TRBJ2-6 and V is TRBV12-3 or TRBV12-4; D is possibly TRBD2 (6 bases). The CDR3 has 17 amino acids. V gave up 4 bases and J gave up 1 base, with 14 bases separating them. The CDR3 bases are TGTGCCAGCAGTTCGGGACTGGGCGGATCTGGGGCCAACGTCCTGACTTTC. It specifies CASSSGLGGSGANVLTF.

This clonotype was counted many times. The chain uses TRBV29-1 and TRBJ2-3; 7 bases are a match to TRBD1. The CDR3 consists of 12 residues. V shed 7 bases, J shed 3 bases, and the junction held 4 bases outside the gene matches. Germline CDR1 SQVTM, CDR2 ANQGSEA. For the CDR3, the DNA is TGCAGCGGAGGACAGGCTACAGATACGCAGTATTTT. Protein: CSGGQATDTQYF.